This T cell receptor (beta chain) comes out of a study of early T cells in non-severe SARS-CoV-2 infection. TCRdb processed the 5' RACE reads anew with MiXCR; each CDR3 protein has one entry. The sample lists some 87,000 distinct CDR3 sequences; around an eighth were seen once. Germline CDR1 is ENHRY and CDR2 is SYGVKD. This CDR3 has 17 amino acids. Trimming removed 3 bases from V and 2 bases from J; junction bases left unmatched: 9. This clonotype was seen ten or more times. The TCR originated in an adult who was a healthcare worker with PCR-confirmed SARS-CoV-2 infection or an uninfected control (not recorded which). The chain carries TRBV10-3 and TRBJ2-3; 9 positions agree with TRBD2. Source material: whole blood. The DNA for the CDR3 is TGTGCCATCAGTGAACAATGGCTAGCGGGGACCACAGATACGCAGTATTTT. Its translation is CAISEQWLAGTTDTQYF.